The clone carrying this T cell receptor beta chain was counted between two and nine times. The source of the sample is a study of blood T cell repertoires in COVID-19. About the research overall: From the United States, Italy and Spain came samples of acute and convalescent COVID-19. Sources were T cells, B-cell-depleted T cells, or PBMCs; the material itself was cDNA or gDNA.

Per the original data handling: Amplification of reference gene primers was used by the study to estimate nucleated cell counts. The protocol was immunoSEQ multiplex PCR, while the TCRdb copy is restricted to in-frame clones and leaves out a portion. V and J calls and clone size are as listed in that table; D and trimming were resolved from the DNA. This sample yields about 64,000 clones, of which roughly four fifths are seen a single time; more than 12% belongs to the top ten. The sequencing input was peripheral blood. The receptor was isolated from a man older than 75 with acute or convalescent COVID-19.

The CDR3 loop reads CASSPRTRGSNQPQHF. The CDR3, as DNA: TGTGCCAGTAGTCCCCGGACACGGGGGAGCAATCAGCCCCAGCATTTT. The chain uses TRBV19 and TRBJ1-5, with a possible D match to TRBD1 (5 bases). Germline V gene sequence: CDR1 LNHDA, CDR2 SQIVND (reference sequence). Trimming shortened V by 5 bases and J by 1 base, and 15 bases separated the two germline ends. The CDR3 has 16 amino acids. Looking up the rest from reference TRBV19 and TRBJ1-5 gives the full variable domain: DGGITQSPKYLFRKEGQNVTLSCEQNLNHDAMYWYRQDPGQGLRLIYYSQIVNDFQKGDIAEGYSVSREKKESFPLTVTSAQKNPTAFYLCASSPRTRGSNQPQHFGDGTRLSIL.